The 29 T cell receptor beta chains listed next were all sequenced from one sample in a study of PD-L1 blockade in urothelial cancer. Profiled with immunoSEQ multiplex PCR; TCRdb holds only in-frame clones, not every one. This sample carries some 35,000 clones, around 90% of them seen once, and the ten largest clones take around 8.3%. Sequenced here: PBMCs, sampled around atezolizumab (anti-PD-L1) treatment. The receptors originated from a man aged 65 to 79 with urothelial cancer.

The chain carries TRBV9 and TRBJ2-7; D perhaps matches TRBD1 (6 bases). Germline lookup yields CDR1 SGDLS and CDR2 YYNGEE. The CDR3 sequence is 15 residues long. V was cut by 4 bases and J by 3 bases, with 17 bases left in between. The chain's CDR3 is CASSPNVGALYEQYF. The CDR3 region has the DNA TGTGCCAGCAGCCCGAACGTGGGGGCCCTCTACGAGCAGTACTTC.

V is TRBV4-1 and J is TRBJ2-7; 7 bases map to TRBD2. In germline, CDR1 is MGHRA, CDR2 YSYEKL. Trimming cost V 4 bases and J 3 bases; bases outside gene matches: 9. The CDR3 contains 15 residues. The CDR3 DNA sequence: TGCGCCAGCAGCCCGACTAGCATTCTGAACTACGAGCAGTACTTC. It translates to CASSPTSILNYEQYF.

The count of this clone is one. The V and J genes are TRBV9 and TRBJ2-3; D not certain. This CDR3 spans 14 amino acids. The germline CDR1 and CDR2 sequences are SGDLS and YYNGEE. V gave up 0 bases and J gave up 3 bases, with 8 bases separating them. The CDR3: CASSVARMTDTQYF. CDR3 DNA sequence: TGTGCCAGCAGCGTAGCTAGGATGACAGATACGCAGTATTTT.

V gene TRBV4-2 combines with J gene TRBJ2-7; 11 bases fit TRBD2. Trimming cost V 0 bases and J 2 bases; bases outside gene matches: 3. Germline assignment: CDR1 LGHNA and CDR2 YNFKEQ. The CDR3 loop spans 16 amino acids. The CDR3 DNA follows: TGTGCCAGCAGCCAAGAGAGTAGCGGGAGGGCCTACGAGCAGTACTTC. It is translated as CASSQESSGRAYEQYF.

This chain joins TRBV19 and TRBJ1-5; D might be TRBD1 (6 bases). The V end lost 5 bases, the J end lost 0 bases, and 11 bases lay between the germline ends. From germline, CDR1 is LNHDA and CDR2 SQIVND (reference sequence). This CDR3 region has 15 residues. The CDR3 reads CASSSGQFSNQPQHF. The DNA of the CDR3 is TGTGCCAGTAGTTCCGGACAGTTTAGCAATCAGCCCCAGCATTTT.

V gene TRBV6-1 combines with J gene TRBJ2-1; D ambiguous. CDR1 MNHNS and CDR2 SASEGT come from the germline V gene. V shed 0 bases and J shed 8 bases, with 8 bases lying between them. The CDR3 has 13 residues. The CDR3, as DNA: TGTGCCAGCAGTGAAGCGGAGATGCATGAGCAGTTCTTC. This translates into CASSEAEMHEQFF.

Turning to this clone: One end of the junction varies from germline; a read error may be responsible. This chain links TRBV2 with TRBJ2-7, with TRBD2 as a possible D gene (7 bases). There are 13 residues in the CDR3. The V gene's germline CDR1 is SNHLY and CDR2 FYNNEI. The CDR3 nucleotides are TGTGCCAGCAATGAACAGGGCCCTAGCGGGCAGTACTTC. It translates to CASNEQGPSGQYF. Complete variable domain (other parts from reference TRBV2 and TRBJ2-7): EPEVTQTPSHQVTQMGQEVILRCVPISNHLYFYWYRQILGQKVEFLVSFYNNEISEKSEIFDDQFSVERPDGSNFTLKIRSTKLEDSAMYFCASNEQGPSGQYFGPGTRLTVT.

V usage is TRBV5-5 and J usage is TRBJ2-3, with 8 bases identical to TRBD2. From germline, CDR1 is SGHKS and CDR2 YYEKEE (reference sequence). V was clipped by 1 base and J by 6 bases; unmatched bases: 13. CDR3 length equals 17 residues. In DNA form, the CDR3 reads TGTGCCAGCAGCTTGCTCCCGGGGGGGAGGGCGGCGGATACGCAGTATTTT. Its protein is CASSLLPGGRAADTQYF.

The rearrangement joins TRBV25-1 to TRBJ2-5; maybe TRBD2 (6 bases). This CDR3 is 15 amino acids long. V dropped 3 bases and J dropped 0 bases, with 11 bases sitting between them. Germline V gene data show CDR1 as MGHDK and CDR2 as SYGVNS. The CDR3 region has the DNA TGTGCCAGCAGTGATAGCGGAGCCTACCAAGAGACCCAGTACTTC. This translates into CASSDSGAYQETQYF.

The rearrangement links TRBV28 to TRBJ1-4; D is uncertain. V dropped 10 bases and J dropped 3 bases, with 12 bases sitting between them. The V gene's germline CDR1 is MDHEN and CDR2 SYDVKM. The length of the CDR3 is 13 residues. The CDR3 is CAIREEANEKLFF. CDR3 nucleotides: TGTGCCATCCGGGAGGAAGCTAATGAAAAACTGTTTTTT.

V usage is TRBV28 and J usage is TRBJ1-2; no clear D. V was clipped by 5 bases and J by 3 bases, with 16 bases between them. Germline-derived CDR1 and CDR2 are MDHEN and SYDVKM. CDR3 length equals 15 residues. Written as DNA, the CDR3 is TGTGCCAGCAGTATCGGAAATGCGGTTTACTATGGCTACACCTTC. It specifies CASSIGNAVYYGYTF.

This rearrangement joins TRBV6-1 to TRBJ1-2; D is perhaps TRBD1 (5 bases). The CDR3 is 14 amino acids. Per the germline V gene, CDR1 is MNHNS and CDR2 is SASEGT. V gave up 2 bases and J gave up 8 bases, with 15 bases separating them. The CDR3 sequence is CASSEFWGEGGYTF. CDR3 nucleotides: TGTGCCAGCAGTGAATTTTGGGGGGAGGGCGGCTACACCTTC.

Worth noting for this clone: Other DNA sequences within the sample encode an identical CDR3. J is TRBJ2-3 and V is TRBV9; maybe TRBD1 (6 bases). Germline lookup yields CDR1 SGDLS and CDR2 YYNGEE. The CDR3 length is 15 residues. V was trimmed by 0 bases and J by 2 bases, leaving 10 bases between them. CDR3 region: CASSVVAGATDTQYF. CDR3 DNA: TGTGCCAGCAGCGTAGTGGCAGGGGCCACAGATACGCAGTATTTT.

The V and J genes are TRBV5-1 and TRBJ2-5; 7 positions agree with TRBD1. Germline V gene data show CDR1 as SGHRS and CDR2 as YFSETQ. With V trimmed by 4 bases and J by 8 bases, 17 bases remained unmatched. CDR3 length equals 16 residues. The CDR3 DNA sequence: TGCGCCAGCAGCCCAGATACCGGGACAGTCGACACTACCCAGTACTTC. Its translation: CASSPDTGTVDTTQYF. The whole variable domain, remainder taken from reference TRBV5-1 and TRBJ2-5, is KAGVTQTPRYLIKTRGQQVTLSCSPISGHRSVSWYQQTPGQGLQFLFEYFSETQRNKGNFPGRFSGRQFSNSRSEMNVSTLELGDSALYLCASSPDTGTVDTTQYFGPGTRLLVL.

The chain recombines TRBV10-3 with TRBJ2-2, with TRBD2 matching over 8 bases. V lost 4 bases to trimming and J lost 6 bases; unmatched junction nucleotides: 10. Germline values: CDR1 ENHRY, CDR2 SYGVKD. The CDR3 spans 16 residues. The CDR3 DNA reads TGTGCCATCAGTGGGTCGGGACTAGTTGGGGCCGGGGAGCTGTTTTTT. Translated: CAISGSGLVGAGELFF.

V usage is TRBV5-1 and J usage is TRBJ2-5, with TRBD1 matching over 7 bases. V was pared by 0 bases and J by 1 base, with 3 bases of the junction left unmatched. The CDR3 has 15 residues. From germline, CDR1 is SGHRS and CDR2 YFSETQ. The CDR3: CASSLAPGGQETQYF. CDR3 DNA: TGCGCCAGCAGCTTGGCGCCAGGGGGCCAAGAGACCCAGTACTTC.

In this sample, this clone turned up once. V is TRBV18 and J is TRBJ1-2; possibly TRBD1 for D (6 bases). Germline assignment: CDR1 KGHSH and CDR2 LQKENI. V lost 5 bases to trimming and J lost 5 bases, with 15 bases between them. This CDR3 has 14 residues. The CDR3 sequence: CASSGPGQSYGYTF. The CDR3 DNA sequence: TGTGCCAGCTCAGGACCGGGACAAAGTTATGGCTACACCTTC.

J is TRBJ1-2 and V is TRBV10-1; TRBD1 matches 7 bases. V gave up 7 bases and J gave up 5 bases; unmatched junction bases: 4. The CDR3 runs to 12 residues. Germline lookup yields CDR1 WNHNN and CDR2 SYGVQD (reference sequence). Here the CDR3 DNA reads TGCGCCAGCACTACAGGGGTATATGGCTACACCTTC. Its translation is CASTTGVYGYTF.

This chain connects TRBV11-2 to TRBJ2-7; 9 bases are shared with TRBD2. J was trimmed by 7 bases and V by 1 base; bases with no gene match: 5. CDR3 length: 14 residues. In germline, CDR1 is SGHAT, CDR2 FQNNGV. The CDR3 here is CASSLVSSGEEQYF. In DNA form, the CDR3 reads TGTGCCAGCAGCTTAGTATCTAGCGGGGAGGAGCAGTACTTC.

The chain has TRBV5-1 and TRBJ2-1; 8 bases line up with TRBD2. The germline V gene encodes CDR1 SGHRS and CDR2 YFSETQ. V lost 0 bases, J lost 10 bases, and 12 bases stayed unmatched. This CDR3 is 16 amino acids long. CDR3 loop: CASSLDKAGAGGEQFF. The CDR3 region has the DNA TGCGCCAGCAGCTTGGATAAAGCGGGAGCAGGTGGAGAGCAGTTCTTC.

The chain combines TRBV9 with TRBJ2-5; D is uncertain. Germline assignment: CDR1 SGDLS and CDR2 YYNGEE. The V and J ends lost 2 bases and 2 bases respectively, with 7 bases between them. The CDR3 is made up of 13 amino acids. This chain's CDR3 is CASSVSQQETQYF. The CDR3 DNA follows: TGTGCCAGCAGCGTGTCACAGCAAGAGACCCAGTACTTC.

This clone appeared a single time. The V call is TRBV5-1, the J call TRBJ1-2, with D possibly being TRBD1 (5 bases). Looked up from germline, CDR1 is SGHRS and CDR2 is YFSETQ. This CDR3 comprises 13 residues. V dropped 4 bases and J dropped 3 bases, with 10 bases sitting between them. This CDR3 reads CASSPQGDYGYTF. The CDR3 DNA sequence: TGCGCCAGCAGCCCCCAAGGGGACTATGGCTACACCTTC. Together with reference TRBV5-1 and TRBJ1-2, the CDR3 gives the full variable domain: KAGVTQTPRYLIKTRGQQVTLSCSPISGHRSVSWYQQTPGQGLQFLFEYFSETQRNKGNFPGRFSGRQFSNSRSEMNVSTLELGDSALYLCASSPQGDYGYTFGSGTRLTVV.

This sequence joins TRBV2 and TRBJ1-5; D might be TRBD1 (6 bases). The CDR3 has 18 residues. Germline V lookup: CDR1 SNHLY, CDR2 FYNNEI. V lost 1 base, J lost 1 base, and 17 bases lay in between. CDR3 coding DNA: TGTGCCAGCAGTGAAGGGGGACTAGGGGGGGCGAGCAATCAGCCCCAGCATTTT. Translated, it gives CASSEGGLGGASNQPQHF.

The chain is built from TRBV2 and TRBJ2-2; 10 nucleotides line up with TRBD2. The CDR3 sequence is 15 residues long. V lost 2 bases and J lost 7; bases outside the gene matches: 4. Germline V gives CDR1 SNHLY, CDR2 FYNNEI. The DNA for the CDR3 is TGTGCCAGCAGTGAAAGCGGGAGGGGGATCGGGGAGCTGTTTTTT. The encoded protein is CASSESGRGIGELFF.

The rearrangement joins TRBV5-1 to TRBJ2-2, with 9 positions matching TRBD1. V shed 4 bases, J shed 0 bases, and the junction held 4 bases outside the gene matches. Germline lookup yields CDR1 SGHRS and CDR2 YFSETQ. The CDR3 contains 16 residues. As DNA, the CDR3 is TGCGCCAGCAGCAGGACAGGGGACGCGAACACCGGGGAGCTGTTTTTT. The encoded protein is CASSRTGDANTGELFF.

The CDR3 protein is CASSNPPYREGPYEQYF. In nucleotides, the CDR3 is TGTGCCAGTAGTAACCCCCCTTACCGGGAGGGCCCCTACGAGCAGTACTTC. This rearrangement joins TRBV19 to TRBJ2-7, with 8 bases aligning to TRBD2. The V segment lost 4 bases and the J segment 2 bases; nucleotides outside the gene matches: 13. The CDR3 covers 17 residues. Germline CDR1 is LNHDA and CDR2 is SQIVND (reference sequence).

The rearrangement uses TRBV6-5 and TRBJ2-3; TRBD1 might be the D (6 bases). CDR3 length: 11 amino acids. Germline CDR1 MNHEY, CDR2 SVGAGI. Trimming cost V 10 bases and J 14 bases, with 19 bases left between them. For the CDR3, the DNA is TGTGCCATCGACGAGGGGGATGGAGGGTATTTT. Its translation: CAIDEGDGGYF.

The chain uses TRBV5-1 and TRBJ1-2, with D tentatively TRBD1 (6 bases). From germline, CDR1 is SGHRS and CDR2 YFSETQ. This CDR3 region has 14 residues. V lost 4 bases and J lost 2, with 12 bases in between. CDR3 in amino acids: CASSPRGTNYGYTF. CDR3 coding DNA: TGCGCCAGCAGCCCGAGGGGGACCAACTATGGCTACACCTTC. Variable domain in full (rest from reference TRBV5-1 and TRBJ1-2): KAGVTQTPRYLIKTRGQQVTLSCSPISGHRSVSWYQQTPGQGLQFLFEYFSETQRNKGNFPGRFSGRQFSNSRSEMNVSTLELGDSALYLCASSPRGTNYGYTFGSGTRLTVV.

The genes are TRBV9 and TRBJ1-1, with D possibly matching TRBD1 (6 bases). The germline V gene has CDR1 SGDLS and CDR2 YYNGEE. V was cut by 7 bases and J by 4 bases, with 17 bases left in between. The CDR3 has 14 residues. CDR3: CASSLQGSSTEAFF. CDR3 in DNA: TGTGCCAGCTCGCTACAGGGATCAAGCACTGAAGCTTTCTTT.